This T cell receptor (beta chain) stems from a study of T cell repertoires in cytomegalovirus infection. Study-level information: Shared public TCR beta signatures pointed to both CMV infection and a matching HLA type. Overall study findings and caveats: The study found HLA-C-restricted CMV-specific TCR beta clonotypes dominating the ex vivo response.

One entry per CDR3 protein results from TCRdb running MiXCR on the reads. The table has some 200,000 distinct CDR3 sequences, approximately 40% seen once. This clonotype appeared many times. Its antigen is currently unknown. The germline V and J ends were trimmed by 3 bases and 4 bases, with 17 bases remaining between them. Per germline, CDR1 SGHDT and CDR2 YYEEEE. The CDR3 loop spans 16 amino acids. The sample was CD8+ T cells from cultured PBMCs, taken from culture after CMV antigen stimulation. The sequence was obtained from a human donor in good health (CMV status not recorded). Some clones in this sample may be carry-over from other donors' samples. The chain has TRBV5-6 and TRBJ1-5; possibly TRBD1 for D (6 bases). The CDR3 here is CASSSEAGAPNQPQHF. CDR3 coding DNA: TGTGCCAGCAGCTCGGAGGCGGGGGCGCCTAATCAGCCCCAGCATTTT.